The T cell receptor beta chain under discussion was sequenced for a study of CD8 T cells in Susac syndrome. This CDR3 has 14 residues. Deletions cut 6 bases from V and 3 bases from J, with 15 bases between. The germline V gene encodes CDR1 SQVTM and CDR2 ANQGSEA. It was with random hexamers that about 0.45 to 1 ug RNA was reverse transcribed. One entry per CDR3 protein, called by TCRdb with MiXCR from the immunoSEQ multiplex PCR reads. The sample lists some 130,000 distinct CDR3 sequences, roughly 89% seen once, with approximately 0.24% in the top ten. The TCR sequence derives from a human donor with multiple sclerosis. The source material was CD8+ T cells from PBMCs. The chain has TRBV29-1 and TRBJ2-1; D may be TRBD1 or TRBD2 (6 bases each). The CDR3: CSVEGGRGYNEQFF. The CDR3 bases are TGCAGCGTCGAGGGGGGAAGAGGCTACAATGAGCAGTTCTTC.